This T cell receptor beta chain is from a study of cytomegalovirus exposure and HLA in healthy donors (dated by TCRdb to about 2017). Study-wide context: According to a later analysis, one platform produced both the roughly 110 validation repertoires and the approximately 660 repertoires of the first cohort. The study was designed to test whether signatures of past pathogen exposure could be identified by cataloging public T cell receptors. Along with the roughly 710-subject first cohort, a separate validation cohort of more than 90 different subjects was used. High-throughput TCR immunosequencing, statistical association of individual TCRs with disease status, and machine learning were combined to predict cytomegalovirus infection status. Results the study describes overall, beyond this receptor: In both the original and validation cohorts, the classifier was reported to diagnose cytomegalovirus status with high specificity and sensitivity. In vitro tests confirmed that a few of the cytomegalovirus-associated TCR beta chains recognize cytomegalovirus antigens. The authors suggested that the approach could potentially be extended to other disease states and immunological phenotypes. Subsequent analysis determined that TCRs grouped into clusters in the first cohort also showed a tendency toward co-occurrence across the roughly 130 validation repertoires, and approximately 94% of cluster scores exceeded 0. The validation cohort had no HLA typing available for a later analysis, so co-occurrence within that cohort was assessed over all 120 or so repertoires. A total of 150 to 200 TCR beta chains were listed by the study as associated with cytomegalovirus. Across donors, most TCR sequences were observed very rarely, whereas some public TCRs were present in many individuals.

Remarks on this clone: Its target antigen remains unknown. Base quality data are lacking; no much larger clone is found one base away.

The library was made by the immunoSEQ multiplex PCR assay. On the authors' methods: To diagnose cytomegalovirus status from the catalog of TCR beta chain sequences, a statistical classification framework was built. What TCRdb holds here is the immuneACCESS table cut down to in-frame rearrangements. Part of the clones is not present; checked against another copy, under half of the missing clones reflect an unresolved V gene, and the others are unexplained. V and J calls and clone size are those listed in that table; D and trimming were worked out from the DNA. The sample table records about 160,000 clones; roughly 96% of these occur just once. The ten most abundant clones make up approximately 1% of the sample. The CDR3 runs 16 amino acids, cysteine and phenylalanine included. This entry keeps only the CDR3 DNA: 48 bases, framed from base 1. CDR1 SGHAT and CDR2 FQNNGV are derived from the germline V gene. V loses 0 bases of germline sequence and J loses 0 bases, and the interval between the two ends is 10 bases.

Donors formed part of the validation cohort, which comprised over a hundred subjects and was distinct from the first cohort of 550 to 850 subjects. The receptor was isolated from a woman aged 18 to 35 in good health and CMV-seronegative. The sequencing input was PBMCs. The rearranged chain carries TRBV11-2 and TRBJ2-3, and TRBD1 may be the D gene, going by 5 matching bases. Here is the DNA: TGTGCCAGCAGCTTAGATCTGGCAGGGAGCACAGATACGCAGTATTTT. It encodes CASSLDLAGSTDTQYF.